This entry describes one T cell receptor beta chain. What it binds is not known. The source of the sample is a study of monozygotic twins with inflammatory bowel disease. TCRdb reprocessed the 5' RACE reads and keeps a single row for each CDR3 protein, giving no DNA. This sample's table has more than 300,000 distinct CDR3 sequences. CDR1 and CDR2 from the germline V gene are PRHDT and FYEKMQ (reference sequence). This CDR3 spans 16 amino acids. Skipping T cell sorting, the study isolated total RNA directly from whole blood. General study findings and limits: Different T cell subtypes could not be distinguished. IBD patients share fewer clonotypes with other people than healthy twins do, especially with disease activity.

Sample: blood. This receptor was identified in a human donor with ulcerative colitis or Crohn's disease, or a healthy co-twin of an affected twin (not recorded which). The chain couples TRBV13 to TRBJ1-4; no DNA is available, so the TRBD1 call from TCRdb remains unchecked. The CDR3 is CASSSVTGARNEKLFF.